The rows below give T cell receptor beta chains drawn from one sample of a study of radiotherapy plus CTLA-4 blockade in lung cancer. Sequenced by immunoSEQ multiplex PCR; TCRdb stores in-frame clones only, minus some. The sample contains roughly 44,000 clones, around 69% of which appear only once. The source material was peripheral blood, sampled from a patient treated with radiotherapy plus ipilimumab. Source of these receptors: a human donor with non-small cell lung cancer who had stable disease on radiotherapy plus ipilimumab. Each CDR3 is given with its conserved first and last residue. A D gene is named only where the DNA matches it firmly. The size entry is marked missing in some rows and otherwise reads once, few, many or a size class.

>TRBV10-3|-|TRBJ1-6|-
TGTGCCATCAGTGAGTCCAGGCAGGGAAGATCACCCCTCCACTTT
CAISESRQGRSPLHF
>TRBV28|-|TRBJ1-2|-
TGTGCCAGCAGTTTAGGTGGGCAGAGGCCTAACTATGGCTACACCTTC
CASSLGGQRPNYGYTF
>TRBV10-3|TRBD1|TRBJ2-5|few
TGTGCCATCAGTGAGGGACAGGTTGGAGTAGGAGAGACCCAGTACTTC
CAISEGQVGVGETQYF
>TRBV29-1|-|TRBJ1-1|-
TGCAGCGTTGAAGAGTATTGGGGGAAAGCTTTCTTT
CSVEEYWGKAFF
>TRBV27|-|TRBJ1-1|-
TGTGCCAGCAGTTTCAGGACGGGTGAAGCTTTCTTT
CASSFRTGEAFF
>TRBV27|-|TRBJ2-5|-
TGTGCCAGCAGTTTGGTCAGGGGGGTAGTGGAGACCCAGTACTTC
CASSLVRGVVETQYF
>TRBV5-1|-|TRBJ1-2|many
TGCGCCAGCAGCCTGGACATCGACGGCGGCTACACCTTC
CASSLDIDGGYTF
>TRBV5-1|TRBD2|TRBJ2-3|-
TGCGCCAGCAGCTTGGGGAGTCTAGCGGGGGCCGCAGATACGCAGTATTTT
CASSLGSLAGAADTQYF
>TRBV6-5|TRBD1|TRBJ1-4|-
TGTGCCAGCAGGGGCGACAGGGCAAAGAGAGAAAAACTGTTTTTT
CASRGDRAKREKLFF
>TRBV6-5|-|TRBJ1-1|-
TGTGCCAGCAGTTACGGGTTGGGGGCCACTGAAGCTTTCTTT
CASSYGLGATEAFF
>TRBV6-6|-|TRBJ2-7|once
TGTGCCAGCAGTTACCCCCGTGACCTAGGCGAGCAGTACTTC
CASSYPRDLGEQYF